The 21 T cell receptor beta chains presented below share a single source sample, sequenced in a study of shared clonotypes between healthy human individuals. Naive CD8 cells were CD45RO-negative, positively selected for CCR7, excluding terminally differentiated effector memory CD45RA+ cells. Clones were read by immunoSEQ multiplex PCR, and TCRdb kept only the in-frame ones, dropping some. The sample yields more than 550,000 clones, approximately 90% seen once. The sample was naive CD8+ T cells sorted from blood. These TCRs come from a man aged 25-45 years in good health.

The J gene is TRBJ1-4, the V gene TRBV28; the match to TRBD1 covers 7 bases. The CDR3 is 13 amino acids. CDR1 and CDR2 (germline): MDHEN, SYDVKM. V gave up 2 bases and J gave up 8 bases; unmatched junction bases: 2. The CDR3 coding sequence is TGTGCCAGCAGTTTACAGGGGGGGGAAAAACTGTTTTTT. Translated: CASSLQGGEKLFF.

V gene TRBV29-1 combines with J gene TRBJ2-1; TRBD1 might be the D (5 bases). The germline V and J ends were trimmed by 6 bases and 9 bases, with 12 bases remaining between them. The CDR3 totals 11 residues. Germline-derived CDR1 and CDR2 are SQVTM and ANQGSEA. The CDR3 region has the DNA TGCAGCGTAGGGGCATACGGTGAGCAGTTCTTC. Translating it yields CSVGAYGEQFF.

The chain links TRBV4-3 to TRBJ2-3, with D possibly being TRBD1 or TRBD2 (5 bases each). V lost 0 bases to trimming and J lost 4 bases, with 14 bases between them. Germline values: CDR1 LGHNA, CDR2 YSLEER. This CDR3 is built from 16 residues. The CDR3 DNA is TGCGCCAGCAGCCAAGAACTACGGATGGGGGCAGATACGCAGTATTTT. Protein product: CASSQELRMGADTQYF.

This chain uses TRBV10-3 with TRBJ2-2; TRBD2 matches 8 bases. After removal of 11 bases from V and 0 bases from J, the junction contained 2 bases not matched to a gene. Germline values: CDR1 ENHRY, CDR2 SYGVKD. This CDR3 has 13 amino acids. The CDR3 DNA sequence: TGTGCCGCGGGGGGCACGAACACCGGGGAGCTGTTTTTT. This gives the protein CAAGGTNTGELFF.

The rearrangement uses TRBV11-2 and TRBJ2-1; TRBD2 might be the D (6 bases). The CDR3 extends over 15 amino acids. V lost 1 base to trimming and J lost 0 bases, with 7 bases between them. Germline CDR1 reads SGHAT; CDR2 reads FQNNGV. CDR3 sequence reads: CASSLVGSSYNEQFF. CDR3 DNA: TGTGCCAGCAGCTTAGTCGGGAGCTCCTACAATGAGCAGTTCTTC.

This clone was counted once. The V gene is TRBV5-4, the J gene TRBJ1-1; no definite D call. This CDR3 has 10 amino acids. CDR1 is SGHNT and CDR2 is YYREEE in the germline V gene (reference sequence). V lost 7 bases to trimming and J lost 3 bases, with 4 bases between them. The CDR3 nucleotides are TGTGCCAGCCATGACACTGAAGCTTTCTTT. It codes for CASHDTEAFF.

The V call is TRBV18, the J call TRBJ2-7; possible D gene TRBD2, 5 bases. The CDR3 extends over 15 amino acids. CDR1 and CDR2 (germline): KGHSH, LQKENI. V was clipped by 0 bases and J by 6 bases, with 15 bases between them. For the CDR3, the DNA is TGTGCCAGCTCACCACCTTCCGGGAAAGGGCGCGAGCAGTACTTC. Protein: CASSPPSGKGREQYF. Supplemented by reference TRBV18 and TRBJ2-7, the full variable domain reads NAGVMQNPRHLVRRRGQEARLRCSPMKGHSHVYWYRQLPEEGLKFMVYLQKENIIDESGMPKERFSAEFPKEGPSILRIQQVVRGDSAAYFCASSPPSGKGREQYFGPGTRLTVT.

V gene TRBV4-2 combines with J gene TRBJ2-7, with 7 bases fitting TRBD1. Germline V gene sequence: CDR1 LGHNA, CDR2 YNFKEQ. V gave up 0 bases and J gave up 3 bases; unmatched junction bases: 2. The length of the CDR3 is 14 residues. The CDR3 sequence is CASSQDRDSYEQYF. CDR3 sequence (DNA): TGTGCCAGCAGCCAAGATCGGGACAGCTACGAGCAGTACTTC.

This chain links TRBV18 with TRBJ2-7; D is unresolved. This CDR3 is 13 amino acids long. Between the trimmed V and J ends, which lost 2 bases and 5 bases, there was a span of 10 bases. Germline V lookup: CDR1 KGHSH, CDR2 LQKENI. The CDR3 sequence: CASSPVTGNEQYF. The CDR3 bases are TGTGCCAGCTCACCAGTGACTGGCAACGAGCAGTACTTC.

The chain recombines TRBV5-4 with TRBJ2-7; D is possibly TRBD2 (5 bases). The germline gives CDR1 SGHNT, CDR2 YYREEE (reference sequence). This CDR3 spans 16 amino acids. Trimming removed 3 bases at V and 5 bases at J, with 21 bases between. CDR3 sequence (DNA): TGTGCCAGCAGCTCTAACCAGGACTCGCTTTTGGACGAGCAGTACTTC. This gives the protein CASSSNQDSLLDEQYF.

V gene TRBV7-2 combines with J gene TRBJ2-7; no reliable D call. Germline CDR1 reads SGHTA; CDR2 reads FQGNSA. The CDR3 loop spans 13 amino acids. The germline V and J ends were trimmed by 3 bases and 3 bases, with 9 bases remaining between them. CDR3 DNA sequence: TGTGCCAGCAGCTTCTTTAGCAACTACGAGCAGTACTTC. As protein: CASSFFSNYEQYF.

The rearrangement joins TRBV10-1 to TRBJ1-1; D gene ambiguous. Germline values: CDR1 WNHNN, CDR2 SYGVQD (reference sequence). The CDR3 spans 14 residues. V was trimmed by 3 bases and J by 4 bases, leaving 12 bases between them. This CDR3 is CASSELRTVTEAFF. The CDR3 DNA reads TGCGCCAGCAGTGAATTGAGGACGGTCACTGAAGCTTTCTTT.

This chain uses TRBV7-9 with TRBJ2-1; 8 positions agree with TRBD2. The CDR3 has 15 amino acids. Germline CDR1 and CDR2: SEHNR and FQNEAQ (reference sequence). The ends lost 2 bases at V and 5 bases at J; junction bases unmatched: 5. The CDR3 protein is CASSLTREGDNEQFF. As DNA, the CDR3 is TGTGCCAGCAGCTTAACTCGGGAGGGTGACAATGAGCAGTTCTTC.

The CDR3 DNA is TGTGCCAGCAGGGGGGTTGAAGCTTTCTTT. This gives the protein CASRGVEAFF. The chain joins TRBV2 to TRBJ1-1; D is possibly TRBD1 (5 bases). Trimming took 6 bases from V and 7 from J, leaving 6 bases between them. The CDR3 extends over 10 amino acids. Germline lookup yields CDR1 SNHLY and CDR2 FYNNEI.

This chain joins TRBV27 and TRBJ2-7; D possibly corresponds to TRBD2 (5 bases). Between the trimmed V and J ends, which lost 1 base and 7 bases, there was a span of 11 bases. Looked up from germline, CDR1 is MNHEY and CDR2 is SMNVEV (reference sequence). This CDR3 is built from 13 residues. The DNA of the CDR3 is TGTGCCAGCAGTTTATTCAGGTCGGGAGAGCAGTACTTC. It codes for CASSLFRSGEQYF.

This rearrangement joins TRBV14 to TRBJ2-7; TRBD1 matches 9 bases. The CDR3 runs to 14 residues. Per the germline V gene, CDR1 is SGHDN and CDR2 is FVKESK. Trimming removed 3 bases from V and 3 bases from J; junction bases left unmatched: 3. As DNA, the CDR3 is TGTGCCAGCAGCCAGGGACAGGGAGGCTACGAGCAGTACTTC. Translating gives CASSQGQGGYEQYF.

The chain employs TRBV5-6 and TRBJ1-1; 9 bases are shared with TRBD1. The CDR3 contains 14 residues. J was trimmed by 6 bases and V by 3 bases; bases with no gene match: 6. Germline V gene data show CDR1 as SGHDT and CDR2 as YYEEEE. Written as DNA, the CDR3 is TGTGCCAGCAGCTCAGGACAGGGGAAGGCTGAAGCTTTCTTT. Amino acids: CASSSGQGKAEAFF. Variable domain in full (rest from reference TRBV5-6 and TRBJ1-1): DAGVTQSPTHLIKTRGQQVTLRCSPKSGHDTVSWYQQALGQGPQFIFQYYEEEERQRGNFPDRFSGHQFPNYSSELNVNALLLGDSALYLCASSSGQGKAEAFFGQGTRLTVV.

This clone turned up a few times. This chain links TRBV4-1 with TRBJ1-1; D is uncertain. The CDR3 length is 13 residues. Deletions cut 5 bases from V and 1 base from J, with 8 bases between. From germline, CDR1 is MGHRA and CDR2 YSYEKL. CDR3 DNA: TGCGCCAGCAGCTATCAGGCGAACACTGAAGCTTTCTTT. The encoded protein is CASSYQANTEAFF.

This sequence joins TRBV7-9 and TRBJ2-7; TRBD1 aligns across 7 bases. CDR3 length: 16 amino acids. V was clipped by 0 bases and J by 1 base; unmatched bases: 6. Germline V gives CDR1 SEHNR, CDR2 FQNEAQ (reference sequence). The CDR3 nucleotides are TGTGCCAGCAGCTTAGCCCAGGGGGTGATGTCCTACGAGCAGTACTTC. The encoded protein is CASSLAQGVMSYEQYF.

The chain combines TRBV7-9 with TRBJ2-5; D may be TRBD2 (5 bases). The ends were cut back, 5 bases at V and 4 bases at J, with 26 bases in the middle. Germline V CDR1 and CDR2: SEHNR, FQNEAQ (reference sequence). The CDR3 has 18 amino acids. DNA for the CDR3: TGTGCCAGCAGCCCTCGAACATTACTTCCGGGGTCTAGAGAGACCCAGTACTTC. It yields the protein CASSPRTLLPGSRETQYF.

The CDR3 DNA reads as TGTGCCAGCAGTGCACGGGACAGGGTCGGCTCCTACGAGCAGTACTTC. It encodes CASSARDRVGSYEQYF. This rearrangement joins TRBV6-1 to TRBJ2-7, with 9 bases identical to TRBD1. The germline V gene has CDR1 MNHNS and CDR2 SASEGT. The V gene end was trimmed by 4 bases and the J gene end by 0 bases; junction bases not matched to a gene: 7. The length of the CDR3 is 16 residues.